One T cell receptor beta chain is described in this entry. The antigen is unknown. One end of the junction is discordant with germline, which a read error may explain. The data originate from a study of tumor-infiltrating lymphocytes in primary liver carcinoma. Study-level points and caveats: Relative to blood, tumors carried a significantly larger fraction of the repertoire in their top 250 clones (p = 0.039).

Making TCR beta cDNA involved 400 to 600 ng total RNA and a constant-region primer. Library construction for TCR beta comprised three nested multiplex PCR rounds performed with slightly modified ARM-PCR. Both of the initial two PCR rounds ran for about 9 cycles and employed TRBV1-TRBV30 forward primers alongside a C-beta reverse primer. From the multiplex PCR reads, TCRdb called clonotypes with MiXCR, one entry per CDR3 protein. The sample includes some 180,000 distinct CDR3 sequences, around 85% seen only once; the top ten take 15% to 20%. The CDR3 is 13 residues long. Germline V gene sequence: CDR1 MNHNY, CDR2 SVGAGI (reference sequence). Taking about 20-31 mg of unsorted bulk tissue, the authors co-extracted RNA and DNA. Chronic HBV infection affected patients, none of whom had received treatment.

The origin of this receptor is a middle-aged man with primary liver carcinoma and hepatitis B virus infection. The chain has TRBV6-6 and TRBJ2-3; D could derive from TRBD1 or TRBD2 (5 bases each). The material sequenced was tumor tissue from primary liver carcinoma. The CDR3 sequence: CASIRESTDTQYF. The CDR3 DNA reads as TGTGCCAGCATCAGGGAGAGCACAGACACGCAGTATTTT.